This entry describes one T cell receptor (beta chain). Sequencing was performed with immunoSEQ multiplex PCR; in TCRdb, only in-frame clones are kept and a portion is missing. The sample shows roughly 63,000 clones, 65% to 80% of them seen only once. Germline V CDR1 and CDR2: LNHDA, SQIVND (reference sequence). This CDR3 has 15 residues. Trimming cost V 6 bases and J 2 bases; bases outside gene matches: 8. This entry comes from a study of blood T cell repertoires in COVID-19. This receptor was taken from a human donor in a cohort sampled during active COVID-19. Sequenced input: peripheral blood. The gene calls are TRBV19 and TRBJ2-5; 8 bases line up with TRBD1. This chain's CDR3 is CASSTGQAIQETQYF. CDR3 nucleotide sequence: TGTGCCAGTAGCACGGGACAGGCCATACAAGAGACCCAGTACTTC.